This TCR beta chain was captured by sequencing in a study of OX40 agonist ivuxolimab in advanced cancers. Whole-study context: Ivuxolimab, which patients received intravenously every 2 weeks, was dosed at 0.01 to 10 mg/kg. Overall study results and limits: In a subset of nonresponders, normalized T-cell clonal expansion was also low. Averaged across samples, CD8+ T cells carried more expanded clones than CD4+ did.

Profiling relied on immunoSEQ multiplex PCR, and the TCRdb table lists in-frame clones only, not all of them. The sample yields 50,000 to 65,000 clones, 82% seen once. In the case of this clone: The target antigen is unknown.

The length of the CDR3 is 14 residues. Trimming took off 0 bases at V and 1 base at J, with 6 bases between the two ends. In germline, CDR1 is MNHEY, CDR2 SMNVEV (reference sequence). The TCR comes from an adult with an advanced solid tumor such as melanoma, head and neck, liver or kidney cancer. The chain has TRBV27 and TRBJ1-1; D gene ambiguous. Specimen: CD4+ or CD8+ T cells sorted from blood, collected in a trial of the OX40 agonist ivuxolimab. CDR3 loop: CASSLSFPNTEAFF. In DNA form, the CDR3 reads TGTGCCAGCAGTTTATCCTTCCCGAACACTGAAGCTTTCTTT.